Below are 27 T cell receptor beta chains sequenced from a single sample in a study of regulatory T cells in long-lasting Graves disease. Through Arm-PCR of CDR3 regions and iRepertoire HTBI primers, TCR beta libraries were built. TCRdb fed the multiplex PCR reads into MiXCR, producing one record per CDR3 protein. This sample has fewer than 500,000 distinct CDR3 sequences, with about 17% found just once. The time point denotes: newly diagnosed GD, antithyroid drugs for less than 3 months. Scientists built the TCR library using RNA that was extracted from PBMCs. These same data were also listed under a study on T cells in Graves' hyperthyroidism and ophthalmopathy.

The source material was peripheral blood mononuclear cells (PBMCs), sampled at new diagnosis, from a patient treated with antithyroid drugs. The source is a man aged 40-49 years with Graves disease.

Turning to this clonotype: A much bigger clone sits one base away, suggesting this may be a read error. The V gene is TRBV28, the J gene TRBJ2-5; D ambiguous. CDR1 is MDHEN, CDR2 SYDVKM, per germline. The CDR3 has 10 amino acids. The CDR3, as DNA: TGTGCCAGCAGTGATGAGACCCGGTACTTC. This codes for CASSDETRYF.

This clonotype has a count of ten or more. This chain links TRBV28 with TRBJ2-5; the D is unclear. Germline V CDR1 and CDR2: MDHEN, SYDVKM. V was cut by 3 bases and J by 1 base, with 15 bases left in between. The CDR3 is 16 amino acids. CDR3: CASSFSIGPTQETQYF. CDR3 sequence (DNA): TGTGCCAGCAGTTTCTCCATCGGACCGACCCAAGAGACCCAGTACTTC.

This clonotype was counted only a few times. This chain joins TRBV7-2 and TRBJ2-4; 7 bases map to TRBD1. This CDR3 has 14 residues. In germline, CDR1 is SGHTA, CDR2 FQGNSA. V gave up 1 base and J gave up 5 bases; unmatched junction bases: 2. The CDR3: CASSLDRGQNIQYF. As DNA, the CDR3 is TGTGCCAGCAGCTTAGACAGGGGCCAAAACATTCAGTACTTC.

The chain joins TRBV6-5 to TRBJ1-1; 8 positions agree with TRBD1. Germline loops: CDR1 MNHEY, CDR2 SVGAGI. The CDR3 extends over 14 amino acids. After removal of 3 bases from V and 7 bases from J, the junction contained 7 bases not matched to a gene. The CDR3 loop is CASSYIQGAIEAFF. For the CDR3, the DNA is TGTGCCAGCAGTTATATTCAGGGGGCGATTGAAGCTTTCTTT.

This clonotype showed up many times. The junction departs from the called germline gene at one end, perhaps through a read error. V usage is TRBV6-1 and J usage is TRBJ1-1; 10 positions match TRBD1. Germline-derived CDR1 and CDR2 are MNHNS and SASEGT. The CDR3 covers 15 residues. CDR3 nucleotides: TGTGCCAGCAGCGAAGTCTGGACAGGGGGCACTGAAGCTTTCTTT. Its protein is CASSEVWTGGTEAFF.

The chain joins TRBV7-9 to TRBJ1-4; 10 bases are shared with TRBD1. Germline V gives CDR1 SEHNR, CDR2 FQNEAQ (reference sequence). V lost 5 bases to trimming and J lost 6 bases; unmatched junction nucleotides: 6. This CDR3 has 15 amino acids. The CDR3 DNA follows: TGTGCCAGCAGCCCCGGGACAGGGGCGGATGAAAAACTGTTTTTT. Encoded protein: CASSPGTGADEKLFF.

This clonotype was counted only a few times. This chain joins TRBV10-2 and TRBJ2-5; D might be TRBD1 (6 bases). The CDR3 is made up of 13 amino acids. Trimming took 7 bases from V and 4 from J, leaving 13 bases between them. CDR1 is WSHSY and CDR2 is SAAADI in the germline V gene. The CDR3 region is CASTKARGETQYF. The DNA for the CDR3 is TGCGCCAGCACGAAAGCCAGGGGAGAGACCCAGTACTTC.

The table lists this clonotype with many counts. In nucleotides, the CDR3 is TGTGCCAGCAGTGAATTTGGGGCTGGGGGTCGAGGATCTAACTATGGCTACACCTTC. Residues: CASSEFGAGGRGSNYGYTF. V and J are TRBV2 and TRBJ1-2; perhaps TRBD1 as D (5 bases). CDR3 length: 19 amino acids. Germline CDR1 reads SNHLY; CDR2 reads FYNNEI. Trimming pared 2 bases from V and 0 bases from J, leaving 22 bases between.

As concerns this clonotype: A read error may be the cause here, since a much bigger clone is one base away. The genes are TRBV11-2 and TRBJ2-1; the D is unclear. Trimming left V 5 bases short and J 10 bases short, with 18 bases between. Germline V gives CDR1 SGHAT, CDR2 FQNNGV. This CDR3 has 14 residues. The CDR3 sequence: CASSLALGFYEQFF. DNA of the CDR3: TGTGCCAGCAGCCTGGCCCTTGGTTTCTACGAGCAGTTCTTC.

This clonotype was counted at least ten times. The J gene is TRBJ1-5, the V gene TRBV24-1, with D possibly TRBD1 on 6 matching bases. V was shortened by 0 bases and J by 4 bases, with 6 bases between the two germline ends. Germline CDR1 and CDR2: KGHDR and SFDVKD. The CDR3 loop spans 14 amino acids. CDR3 loop: CATSDLGQNQPQHF. DNA for the CDR3: TGTGCCACCAGTGATTTGGGACAGAATCAGCCCCAGCATTTT.

This clonotype has ten or more counts. V usage is TRBV2 and J usage is TRBJ2-3; the match to TRBD1 covers 7 bases. The J segment lost 4 bases and the V segment lost 10 bases, leaving 8 bases of the junction unmatched. Germline CDR1 reads SNHLY; CDR2 reads FYNNEI. The CDR3 is 13 residues long. The DNA for the CDR3 is TGTGCCACCAAGCCAGGGGGAGCAGATACGCAGTATTTT. Its translation: CATKPGGADTQYF.

The gene calls are TRBV20-1 and TRBJ2-3; 7 bases are a match to TRBD2. This CDR3 is 14 amino acids long. With V trimmed by 2 bases and J by 0 bases, 2 bases remained unmatched. Germline V gene sequence: CDR1 DFQATT, CDR2 SNEGSKA (reference sequence). This chain's CDR3 is CSARRGVSTDTQYF. The DNA for the CDR3 is TGCAGTGCTAGACGGGGGGTTAGCACAGATACGCAGTATTTT.

This clonotype was detected ten times or more. The V and J genes are TRBV7-3 and TRBJ2-1, with 12 bases lining up with TRBD2. Germline trimming cut 3 bases from V and 6 bases from J; bases unmatched to any gene: 6. This CDR3 contains 16 residues. The V gene's germline CDR1 is SGHTA and CDR2 FQGTGA. The CDR3 region is CASSFRGGLAGNEQFF. The CDR3 DNA follows: TGTGCCAGCAGCTTCCGAGGGGGACTAGCGGGCAATGAGCAGTTCTTC.

The table lists this clonotype with many counts. The genes are TRBV12-3 or TRBV12-4 and TRBJ1-1, with D hard to call. Trimming took 2 bases from V and 6 from J, leaving 7 bases between them. This CDR3 has 12 residues. The CDR3 here is CASSLTGAEAFF. Here the CDR3 DNA reads TGTGCCAGCAGTTTAACGGGAGCTGAAGCTTTCTTT.

On this clonotype itself: A read error is the likely source, as a far larger clone sits one nucleotide away. Likely a read error: the CDR3 ends without its conserved phenylalanine or tryptophan. V is TRBV7-9 and J is TRBJ2-5; TRBD1 matches 8 bases. The V gene's germline CDR1 is SEHNR and CDR2 FQNEAQ (reference sequence). The CDR3 totals 15 residues. V trimming: 5 bases; J trimming: 2 bases; junction bases outside the gene matches: 7. The CDR3 DNA reads as TGTGCCAGCAGCGGTCAGGGGGCCCGACAAGAGACCCAGTACTTA. Translation: CASSGQGARQETQYL.

The sample holds many counts of this clonotype. V usage is TRBV24-1 and J usage is TRBJ2-5; 7 nucleotides line up with TRBD1. The CDR3 covers 15 residues. Trimming removed 6 bases from V and 7 bases from J; junction bases left unmatched: 13. The germline CDR1 and CDR2 sequences are KGHDR and SFDVKD. This chain's CDR3 is CATSSQDRAVRTQYF. In DNA, the CDR3 is TGTGCCACCAGTTCTCAAGACAGGGCGGTAAGGACCCAGTACTTC.

This clonotype was detected many times. This chain uses TRBV12-3 or TRBV12-4 with TRBJ2-1, with no clear D. The CDR3 runs 16 residues. Trimming left V 6 bases short and J 4 bases short, with 19 bases between. CDR3 in amino acids: CASSRDQGPIYNEQFF. CDR3 nucleotides: TGTGCCAGCAGCCGAGACCAAGGCCCGATTTACAATGAGCAGTTCTTC.

This clonotype turned up a few times. The chain recombines TRBV10-3 with TRBJ2-1; D gene ambiguous. The CDR3 consists of 11 residues. CDR1 is ENHRY and CDR2 is SYGVKD in the germline V gene. Trimming took 4 bases from V and 9 from J, leaving 7 bases between them. The chain's CDR3 is CAISVGGEQFF. The CDR3 DNA reads as TGTGCCATCAGTGTCGGTGGTGAGCAGTTCTTC.

Notes on this clonotype: This may be a read error, as it is one base from a much larger clone. V gene TRBV7-9 combines with J gene TRBJ2-2; tentatively, D is TRBD1 (5 bases). Trimming pared 8 bases from V and 1 base from J, leaving 8 bases between. Germline V gene data show CDR1 as SEHNR and CDR2 as FQNEAQ (reference sequence). This CDR3 has 13 residues. In DNA form, the CDR3 reads TGTGCCAGCGGGGCTTGGAACACCGGGGAGCTGTTTTTT. Protein sequence: CASGAWNTGELFF.

The rearrangement links TRBV9 to TRBJ2-5; 15 nucleotides line up with TRBD2. V lost 4 bases, J lost 2 bases, and 9 bases stayed unmatched. The CDR3 totals 18 residues. Germline V gives CDR1 SGDLS, CDR2 YYNGEE. CDR3 sequence reads: CASSFTGTSGGSQETQYF. The CDR3 DNA reads as TGTGCCAGCAGCTTCACCGGGACTAGCGGGGGGAGTCAAGAGACCCAGTACTTC. The full variable domain, completed using reference TRBV9 and TRBJ2-5, is DSGVTQTPKHLITATGQRVTLRCSPRSGDLSVYWYQQSLDQGLQFLIQYYNGEERAKGNILERFSAQQFPDLHSELNLSSLELGDSALYFCASSFTGTSGGSQETQYFGPGTRLLVL.

The chain joins TRBV6-5 to TRBJ1-1; 7 bases fit TRBD1. CDR3 length: 14 residues. With 4 bases clipped from V and 3 bases from J, the junction kept 5 bases outside the gene matches. Germline V CDR1 and CDR2: MNHEY, SVGAGI. CDR3 region: CASSSTGRDTEAFF. The CDR3 DNA follows: TGTGCCAGCAGTTCGACAGGGCGAGACACTGAAGCTTTCTTT.

This clonotype was observed many times. The gene calls are TRBV2 and TRBJ2-1, with D hard to call. Germline values: CDR1 SNHLY, CDR2 FYNNEI. The CDR3 contains 12 residues. The V and J ends lost 5 bases and 6 bases respectively, with 8 bases between them. The CDR3 bases are TGTGCCAGCAGTCCCGCGATCAATGAGCAGTTCTTC. Its translation: CASSPAINEQFF. Drawing the rest from reference TRBV2 and TRBJ2-1, the complete variable domain is EPEVTQTPSHQVTQMGQEVILRCVPISNHLYFYWYRQILGQKVEFLVSFYNNEISEKSEIFDDQFSVERPDGSNFTLKIRSTKLEDSAMYFCASSPAINEQFFGPGTRLTVL.

Worth noting for this clonotype: One end of the junction is discordant with germline, which a read error may explain. The J gene is TRBJ2-1, the V gene TRBV28; maybe TRBD1 (6 bases). This CDR3 region has 14 residues. CDR1 is MDHEN and CDR2 is SYDVKM in the germline V gene. CDR3 in DNA: TGCGCCAGCAGCCCCAGGGGTTTGGGATATGAGCAGTTCTTC. It codes for CASSPRGLGYEQFF.

This clonotype appeared many times. The J gene is TRBJ2-1, the V gene TRBV28; the D is unclear. Germline CDR1 reads MDHEN; CDR2 reads SYDVKM. The CDR3 has 15 residues. Trimming cost V 3 bases and J 7 bases, with 16 bases left between them. CDR3 coding DNA: TGTGCCAGCAGTTTGGCCACCTGGCTGGTGAATGAGCAGTTCTTC. As protein: CASSLATWLVNEQFF. The full variable domain, completed using reference TRBV28 and TRBJ2-1, is DVKVTQSSRYLVKRTGEKVFLECVQDMDHENMFWYRQDPGLGLRLIYFSYDVKMKEKGDIPEGYSVSREKKERFSLILESASTNQTSMYLCASSLATWLVNEQFFGPGTRLTVL.

There are many counts of this clonotype. CDR3 sequence reads: CASSARLDTTDTQYF. The CDR3 nucleotides are TGTGCCAGCAGCGCCCGCTTAGACACCACAGATACGCAGTATTTT. The chain combines TRBV7-9 with TRBJ2-3; D ambiguous. Germline-derived CDR1 and CDR2 are SEHNR and FQNEAQ (reference sequence). V dropped 5 bases and J dropped 2 bases, with 14 bases sitting between them. CDR3 length: 15 amino acids.

This clonotype appeared a few times. The chain joins TRBV10-3 to TRBJ2-2, with D perhaps TRBD1 (6 bases). Trimming removed 11 bases from V and 2 bases from J, with 15 bases in between. Germline assignment: CDR1 ENHRY and CDR2 SYGVKD. CDR3 length equals 14 residues. The CDR3 nucleotides are TGTGCCGGAGCCAGGGGTAAAAACACCGGGGAGCTGTTTTTT. This translates into CAGARGKNTGELFF.

The chain links TRBV24-1 to TRBJ2-7; the D is unclear. CDR1 and CDR2 (germline): KGHDR, SFDVKD. V was shortened by 0 bases and J by 5 bases, with 4 bases between the two germline ends. The CDR3 runs 12 residues. CDR3 region: CATSDLSHEQYF. The CDR3 DNA follows: TGTGCCACCAGTGATTTGTCCCACGAGCAGTACTTC.